One and the same sample provided the 9 T cell receptor beta chains below, sequenced in a study of blood T cell repertoires in COVID-19. Method: immunoSEQ multiplex PCR; TCRdb's copy keeps in-frame clones and lacks some. Altogether around 150,000 clones are present, 80% to 90% being singletons, with the ten largest covering approximately 19%. Sequencing used peripheral blood. The receptors derive from a woman older than 75 with acute or convalescent COVID-19.

The chain couples TRBV9 to TRBJ2-3; 7 bases line up with TRBD2. Trimming took 2 bases from V and 6 from J; bases not matched to a gene: 6. This CDR3 has 14 amino acids. CDR1 SGDLS and CDR2 YYNGEE come from the germline V gene. This CDR3 reads CASSVKAGPDTQYF. The CDR3 DNA follows: TGTGCCAGCAGCGTTAAAGCGGGGCCGGATACGCAGTATTTT.

The chain links TRBV6-6 to TRBJ1-1; D is perhaps TRBD1 (5 bases). The CDR3 spans 15 residues. From germline, CDR1 is MNHNY and CDR2 SVGAGI (reference sequence). V was trimmed by 2 bases and J by 7 bases, leaving 17 bases between them. This CDR3 reads CASSYTVGGLGEAFF. CDR3 DNA: TGTGCCAGCAGTTACACCGTTGGGGGGTTGGGTGAAGCTTTCTTT.

The rearrangement links TRBV9 to TRBJ1-1; no clear D. V was cut by 0 bases and J by 3 bases, with 6 bases left in between. The length of the CDR3 is 13 residues. Germline loops: CDR1 SGDLS, CDR2 YYNGEE. CDR3 region: CASSVVQDTEAFF. In DNA form, the CDR3 reads TGTGCCAGCAGCGTAGTCCAGGACACTGAAGCTTTCTTT.

Written as DNA, the CDR3 is TGCGCCAGCAGCTTGCGGGGATTACAGGGAGTAAACACTGAAGCTTTCTTT. The encoded protein is CASSLRGLQGVNTEAFF. This sequence joins TRBV5-1 and TRBJ1-1; weak D call: TRBD1 (6 bases). V lost 1 base and J 2 bases, leaving 18 bases between the germline ends. In germline, CDR1 is SGHRS, CDR2 YFSETQ. This CDR3 is built from 17 residues. The full variable domain, completed using reference TRBV5-1 and TRBJ1-1, is KAGVTQTPRYLIKTRGQQVTLSCSPISGHRSVSWYQQTPGQGLQFLFEYFSETQRNKGNFPGRFSGRQFSNSRSEMNVSTLELGDSALYLCASSLRGLQGVNTEAFFGQGTRLTVV.

The chain couples TRBV5-4 to TRBJ2-5; 12 bases are a match to TRBD2. There are 17 residues in the CDR3. Germline assignment: CDR1 SGHNT and CDR2 YYREEE (reference sequence). Trimming cost V 0 bases and J 3 bases; bases outside gene matches: 6. The CDR3: CASSLAPRLAGEETQYF. DNA of the CDR3: TGTGCCAGCAGCTTGGCCCCGAGACTAGCGGGGGAAGAGACCCAGTACTTC.

The CDR3 nucleotides read TGCGCCAGCAGCTTGTTAACTAGCGGGAGGGGAGAGACCCAGTACTTC. It codes for CASSLLTSGRGETQYF. This sequence joins TRBV5-1 and TRBJ2-5; TRBD2 agrees at 13 bases. The CDR3 has 16 amino acids. Germline trimming cut 1 base from V and 4 bases from J; bases unmatched to any gene: 4. In germline, CDR1 is SGHRS, CDR2 YFSETQ.

The chain joins TRBV10-3 to TRBJ1-4; D call uncertain. CDR1 and CDR2 from the germline V gene are ENHRY and SYGVKD. The CDR3 extends over 16 amino acids. The V and J ends lost 2 bases and 4 bases respectively, with 14 bases between them. The CDR3 region has the DNA TGTGCCATCAGTGAGCAGACCGGGAGATATAATGAAAAACTGTTTTTT. Protein: CAISEQTGRYNEKLFF.

The chain recombines TRBV14 with TRBJ2-7, with D tentatively TRBD2 (5 bases). Germline values: CDR1 SGHDN, CDR2 FVKESK. This CDR3 is built from 15 residues. V lost 1 base and J 5 bases, leaving 15 bases between the germline ends. Here the CDR3 DNA reads TGTGCCAGCAGCCAAGTGTTAGCGCGGAGAAACGAGCAGTACTTC. Translating gives CASSQVLARRNEQYF.

This sequence joins TRBV5-5 and TRBJ2-3; TRBD1 aligns across 7 bases. The CDR3 consists of 14 residues. Unmatched junction bases numbered 8, after V lost 7 bases and J lost 3 bases. Germline V lookup: CDR1 SGHKS, CDR2 YYEKEE (reference sequence). DNA of the CDR3: TGTGCCAGCCGGACCCAGGGGGTTACAGATACGCAGTATTTT. Amino acid sequence: CASRTQGVTDTQYF.